The TCR beta chain under discussion was sequenced for a study of control samples from healthy donors and cancer patients. The method was immunoSEQ multiplex PCR; TCRdb's version includes in-frame clones alone and lacks a portion of them. The data hold approximately 190,000 clones, with 91% observed a single time. The CDR3 has 13 residues. V was clipped by 0 bases and J by 10 bases; unmatched bases: 3. Germline loops: CDR1 SGHAT, CDR2 FQNNGV. This clone has a handful of counts. This receptor was taken from a man under 40 in good health. The sequenced sample was blood. This chain connects TRBV11-2 to TRBJ2-1, with 7 bases matching TRBD2. The CDR3, as DNA: TGTGCCAGCAGCTTAGATCAGGGACTAGAGCAGTTCTTC. Its protein product is CASSLDQGLEQFF.